This T cell receptor (beta chain) was found in a study of T cell clonality in common variable immunodeficiency. Points from the study as a whole: CVID subjects had higher TCRbeta clonality than healthy controls, most marked in about a third. T cell subpopulation sequencing would be needed to explain CVID clonality.

CVID and control samples used equivalent genomic DNA input. TCRdb's copy holds only in-frame clones and misses some; the assay was immunoSEQ multiplex PCR. The table lists about 52,000 clones, with no singletons. Heparinized whole blood, 5 to 8 ml, came from each donor. As regards this clone: Its matching antigen is unknown. The CDR3 end is not reached by the read, which stops 3 residues before it; the germline J gene fills it in.

Trimming pared 4 bases from V and 7 bases from J, leaving 13 bases between. The CDR3 has 13 amino acids. The germline V gene encodes CDR1 MNHNS and CDR2 SASEGT. The J gene is TRBJ2-5, the V gene TRBV6-1; D is possibly TRBD2 (5 bases). Material: peripheral blood mononuclear cells. The clonotype comes from a person between 18 and 75 years old in good health. CDR3 DNA (partial): TGTGCCAGCAGTGTTGACGGGGAAGGGACC. Translating it yields CASSVDGEGT. The CDR3 in full is CASSVDGEGTQYF.